The rows below give T cell receptor beta chains drawn from one sample of a study of T cell repertoires in cytomegalovirus infection. Antigen specificity for these receptors is unknown. TCRdb re-called the reads with MiXCR, one entry per CDR3 protein. The sample has 900,000 to 950,000 distinct CDR3 sequences, roughly a third seen once. The specimen comprised cultured CD8+ T cells from PBMCs, sampled from culture after CMV antigen stimulation. Receptors were obtained from a human donor in good health (CMV status not recorded). Some clones in this sample may be carry-over from other donors' samples. Both conserved end residues are part of each CDR3. Not all rows give a size; the values are once, few, many and, for expanded clones, a class.

abundance | j_gene | v_gene | CDR3aa
few | TRBJ2-1 | TRBV3-1 | CASSQDDQGGYNEQFF
few | TRBJ1-1 | TRBV6-2/TRBV6-3 | CASSQVLWDTEAFF
many | TRBJ2-3 | TRBV7-8 | CASSELAPSSTDTQYF
few | TRBJ1-2 | TRBV10-3 | CAIRYRDGYTF
NA | TRBJ2-2 | TRBV19 | CASSYRQKNTGELFF
NA | TRBJ1-2 | TRBV4-3 | CASSQTLGHTLTDHYGYTF
many | TRBJ2-1 | TRBV12-5 | CASGSGWGADEQFF
NA | TRBJ2-2 | TRBV7-3 | CANSFWAGDKSGELFF
NA | TRBJ2-3 | TRBV14 | CASSPGPRTQYF
NA | TRBJ2-7 | TRBV27 | CASSLTVASSYEQYF
NA | TRBJ1-2 | TRBV9 | CASSVLGTTVEGYTF
NA | TRBJ1-2 | TRBV19 | CASRTVLTNYGYTF
NA | TRBJ2-4 | TRBV5-6 | CASSLKGTEYF
NA | TRBJ1-2 | TRBV18 | CASSPPDGAYGYTF
many | TRBJ2-6 | TRBV6-2/TRBV6-3 | CASSTSRDRGVSRGANVLTF
NA | TRBJ1-2 | TRBV4-2 | CASSQDLQGNYGYTF
NA | TRBJ1-6 | TRBV12-3/TRBV12-4 | CASSFEDRTLHF
NA | TRBJ2-2 | TRBV9 | CASSVVPGGGKESGELFF
NA | TRBJ1-6 | TRBV27 | CASSLMSSYNSPLHF
NA | TRBJ2-5 | TRBV4-3 | CASSQDHRTASQETQYF